This T cell receptor (beta chain) was identified in a study of blood T cell repertoires in COVID-19. Study context: Nucleic acid was either cDNA or gDNA, and it came from T cells, B-cell-depleted T cells, or PBMCs.

Data came from immunoSEQ multiplex PCR; TCRdb stores just in-frame clones and leaves some out. The data show about 320,000 clones, with roughly nine tenths seen just once and about 4% held by the top ten. The CDR3 is 16 amino acids. The ends lost 4 bases at V and 5 bases at J; junction bases unmatched: 13. The germline CDR1 and CDR2 sequences are SNHLY and FYNNEI. Participants, about 18 to 100 years old, spanned approximately 25 US areas. Assignments of participants to cohorts depended upon their own reported clinical history. Each exposed participant met a COVID-19 case in the 2 weeks preceding study entry.

This sequence joins TRBV2 and TRBJ1-2; 7 bases are a match to TRBD1. What was sequenced was PBMCs or T cells enriched from blood (not recorded which). The receptor was derived from a woman under 40 who had been exposed to COVID-19. The chain's CDR3 is CASSVGIQGIMYGYTF. CDR3 DNA sequence: TGTGCCAGCAGTGTAGGGATACAGGGGATTATGTATGGCTACACCTTC.